The T cell receptor beta chain described here comes from a study of neoadjuvant nivolumab and ipilimumab in lung cancer. On the study more broadly: The combination arm added day-1 ipilimumab 1 mg/kg to nivolumab 3 mg/kg on days 1, 15, 29. Whole-study results and caveats: Blood richness before therapy tracked richness in tumors resected after neoadjuvant therapy.

Note on this clone: Its specificity is not known.

Sequencing used immunoSEQ multiplex PCR; TCRdb keeps in-frame clones, though not all of them. The sample has 25,000 to 30,000 clones; 76% are singletons. Germline V gene lookup returns CDR1 SGHNT and CDR2 YYREEE (reference sequence). The J segment lost 1 base and the V segment lost 3 bases, leaving 5 bases of the junction unmatched. The CDR3 has 15 residues. V and J are TRBV5-4 and TRBJ2-3; 7 bases are shared with TRBD1. This clonotype was obtained from an adult with non-small cell lung cancer. The input for sequencing was tumor tissue, taken after neoadjuvant nivolumab, alone or with ipilimumab, at or shortly before surgery. CDR3 nucleotides: TGTGCCAGCAGCTACCGACAGGGCCGCACAGATACGCAGTATTTT. Translating gives CASSYRQGRTDTQYF.